This T cell receptor beta chain originates from a study of cytomegalovirus exposure and HLA in healthy donors. The study's findings and limits: Data from an earlier analysis indicated that most TCR beta V segments were productive either about 90% or about 30% of the time.

Trimming cost V 1 base and J 10 bases, with 8 bases left between them. Germline V gene lookup returns CDR1 SGHTA and CDR2 FQGNSA. This CDR3 spans 13 amino acids. Concerning this clone itself: Its antigen is not known.

Primers: 60 Vbeta forward and 13 Jbeta reverse. The data were produced by immunoSEQ multiplex PCR, yet TCRdb's version contains in-frame clones alone and is incomplete. The table records some 150,000 clones, over 70% of them present only once. This chain connects TRBV7-2 to TRBJ1-6; D remains unclear. The sequenced sample was PBMCs. This sequence was found in a woman aged 40 to 55 in good health and CMV-seronegative. This CDR3 reads CASSLDRGSPLHF. In DNA, the CDR3 is TGTGCCAGCAGCTTAGATCGGGGATCACCCCTCCACTTT.